The 22 T cell receptor beta chains below all came from one sample that was sequenced in a study of regulatory T cells in long-lasting Graves disease. The time point here: persistent/refractory GD, antithyroid drugs over 5 years with positive TRAb. The TCR library used RNA extracted from PBMCs. CDR3 regions were amplified by Arm-PCR using iRepertoire HTBI primers to build TCR beta libraries. TCRdb re-called the multiplex PCR reads with MiXCR, one entry per CDR3 protein. This table holds a few hundred thousand distinct CDR3 sequences, under 25% found once. The sequences come from peripheral blood mononuclear cells (PBMCs), collected when the disease was refractory, from a patient treated with antithyroid drugs. Every receptor here comes from a female donor with Graves disease.

With regard to this clonotype: Since the CDR3 does not end with the conserved phenylalanine or tryptophan, this likely comes from a read error. J is TRBJ1-5 and V is TRBV4-1; a weak D match, TRBD1 (5 bases). Per germline, CDR1 MGHRA and CDR2 YSYEKL. Deletions cut 2 bases from V and 7 bases from J, with 15 bases between. This CDR3 has 15 residues. CDR3 amino acids: CASSQRDGEEQPQHS. The CDR3, as DNA: TGCGCCAGCAGCCAACGGGACGGAGAGGAACAGCCCCAGCATTCT.

V and J are TRBV5-6 and TRBJ1-2, with D perhaps TRBD1 (6 bases). The CDR3 covers 13 residues. The germline V gene encodes CDR1 SGHDT and CDR2 YYEEEE. Trimming stripped 3 bases from V and 8 bases from J, with 14 bases between. The CDR3 sequence is CASSSDWGAGYTF. The CDR3 region has the DNA TGTGCCAGCAGCTCGGATTGGGGGGCCGGCTACACCTTC.

The rearrangement links TRBV9 to TRBJ1-2; no clear D gene. CDR1 and CDR2 (germline): SGDLS, YYNGEE. V was cut by 0 bases and J by 0 bases, with 12 bases left in between. This CDR3 contains 16 residues. The CDR3: CASSVAQDGANYGYTF. CDR3 nucleotide sequence: TGTGCCAGCAGCGTAGCCCAGGACGGAGCTAACTATGGCTACACCTTC.

CDR3 protein: CASSQGGRGPESNQPQHF. In DNA, the CDR3 is TGTGCCAGCAGCCAAGGTGGCAGGGGGCCGGAAAGCAATCAGCCCCAGCATTTT. V gene TRBV3-1 combines with J gene TRBJ1-5; 8 bases are shared with TRBD1. The V and J ends lost 1 base and 1 base, in that order; junction bases with no gene match: 9. CDR1 LGHDT and CDR2 YNNKEL come from the germline V gene (reference sequence). The CDR3 spans 18 residues.

The chain employs TRBV29-1 and TRBJ2-2, with TRBD1 matching 9 bases. The CDR3 consists of 14 residues. CDR1 is SQVTM and CDR2 is ANQGSEA in the germline V gene. Losses at the gene ends were 5 bases for V and 6 bases for J; bases not matched to a gene: 7. In nucleotides, the CDR3 is TGCAGCGTTCCCGGGACAGGGATCCCCGGGGAGCTGTTTTTT. This encodes CSVPGTGIPGELFF.

This clonotype appeared many times. The chain joins TRBV7-2 to TRBJ1-1, with D perhaps matching TRBD1 (6 bases). Trimming pared 5 bases from V and 4 bases from J, leaving 17 bases between. The germline gives CDR1 SGHTA, CDR2 FQGNSA. CDR3 length equals 15 residues. The CDR3 spells CASSTRGGRGTEAFF. For the CDR3, the DNA is TGTGCCAGCAGCACGAGGGGGGGGCGCGGCACTGAAGCTTTCTTT. Filled out from reference TRBV7-2 and TRBJ1-1, the complete variable domain reads GAGVSQSPSNKVTEKGKDVELRCDPISGHTALYWYRQSLGQGLEFLIYFQGNSAPDKSGLPSDRFSAERTGGSVSTLTIQRTQQEDSAVYLCASSTRGGRGTEAFFGQGTRLTVV.

This rearrangement joins TRBV7-8 to TRBJ2-7; tentative D call: TRBD2 (5 bases). Per germline, CDR1 SGHVS and CDR2 FQNEAQ. V was pared by 1 base and J by 4 bases, with 20 bases between. This CDR3 region has 17 residues. DNA for the CDR3: TGTGCCAGCAGCTTAGTAGGGCGCGGGTTCAGTTTTTACGAGCAGTACTTC. The encoded protein is CASSLVGRGFSFYEQYF.

As concerns this clonotype: Since the CDR3 does not end with the conserved phenylalanine or tryptophan, this likely comes from a read error. This chain joins TRBV19 and TRBJ1-5; no firm D call. The CDR3 is 13 amino acids. The germline V gene has CDR1 LNHDA and CDR2 SQIVND (reference sequence). V dropped 5 bases and J dropped 4 bases, with 9 bases sitting between them. The CDR3 here is CASSSTENQPQHS. DNA of the CDR3: TGTGCCAGTAGTTCGACCGAGAATCAGCCCCAGCATTCT.

This clonotype was recorded many times. The chain employs TRBV28 and TRBJ2-5; D is perhaps TRBD2 (6 bases). The length of the CDR3 is 13 residues. V was shortened by 6 bases and J by 1 base, with 9 bases between the two germline ends. The germline gives CDR1 MDHEN, CDR2 SYDVKM. The CDR3 loop reads CASSWDSQETQYF. The CDR3 DNA reads as TGTGCCAGCAGCTGGGACTCCCAAGAGACCCAGTACTTC.

This clonotype was detected only a few times. The CDR3 nucleotides read TGCGCCAGCAGCTTGGGGCCTCCAGGGGGGAGCACTGAAGCTTTCTTT. It codes for CASSLGPPGGSTEAFF. This rearrangement joins TRBV5-1 to TRBJ1-1, with 7 bases that match TRBD1. Losses at the gene ends were 0 bases for V and 4 bases for J; bases not matched to a gene: 9. The germline gives CDR1 SGHRS, CDR2 YFSETQ. The CDR3 covers 16 residues.

The J gene is TRBJ2-7, the V gene TRBV5-1; 13 nucleotides agree with TRBD2. V was clipped by 4 bases and J by 2 bases; unmatched bases: 21. The CDR3 contains 21 residues. The V gene's germline CDR1 is SGHRS and CDR2 YFSETQ. The DNA of the CDR3 is TGCGCCAGCAGCCCCATTCTTCCGGGACTAGCGGGGTCCTACAACCCCTACGAGCAGTACTTC. This gives the protein CASSPILPGLAGSYNPYEQYF.

The chain employs TRBV15 and TRBJ2-7; 10 nucleotides line up with TRBD1. Trimming at V came to 5 bases and at J to 2 bases, leaving 6 bases not matched to a gene. Germline V gives CDR1 LNHNV, CDR2 YYDKDF (reference sequence). The CDR3 has 15 amino acids. The CDR3 region has the DNA TGTGCCACCAGCGGGCGGGACAGGGGCACCTACGAGCAGTACTTC. This codes for CATSGRDRGTYEQYF.

The rearrangement links TRBV6-2 or TRBV6-3 to TRBJ2-7; possible D gene TRBD2, 5 bases. Looked up from germline, CDR1 is MNHEY and CDR2 is SVGEGT. This CDR3 contains 13 residues. Trimming took 8 bases from V and 3 from J, leaving 14 bases between them. The CDR3 sequence: CASSRTGNYEQYF. The CDR3 nucleotides are TGTGCCAGCTCGAGGACGGGGAACTACGAGCAGTACTTC.

The CDR3 protein is CASSLRGSEDQPQHF. CDR3 DNA sequence: TGTGCCAGCAGCTTAAGAGGCTCAGAGGATCAGCCCCAGCATTTT. The chain recombines TRBV7-9 with TRBJ1-5; D call uncertain. V lost 2 bases, J lost 5 bases, and 13 bases lay in between. The CDR3 totals 15 residues. Germline V CDR1 and CDR2: SEHNR, FQNEAQ (reference sequence).

The chain joins TRBV5-1 to TRBJ1-2; D may be TRBD1 (6 bases). V dropped 1 base and J dropped 3 bases, with 13 bases sitting between them. Germline values: CDR1 SGHRS, CDR2 YFSETQ. This CDR3 comprises 15 residues. CDR3 in amino acids: CASSLWTGGDYGYTF. CDR3 bases: TGCGCCAGCAGCTTGTGGACTGGGGGCGACTATGGCTACACCTTC. The variable domain in full, with the rest retrieved from reference TRBV5-1 and TRBJ1-2, is KAGVTQTPRYLIKTRGQQVTLSCSPISGHRSVSWYQQTPGQGLQFLFEYFSETQRNKGNFPGRFSGRQFSNSRSEMNVSTLELGDSALYLCASSLWTGGDYGYTFGSGTRLTVV.

This clonotype was observed at least ten times. The V and J genes are TRBV28 and TRBJ1-1; D is uncertain. Germline loops: CDR1 MDHEN, CDR2 SYDVKM. The CDR3 totals 15 residues. With 8 bases removed from V and 5 bases from J, the gap between germline ends came to 21 bases. CDR3 loop: CASLTMGSGGTEAFF. The CDR3 coding sequence is TGTGCCAGCTTGACCATGGGTTCTGGAGGAACTGAAGCTTTCTTT.

The rearrangement links TRBV7-8 to TRBJ1-3; D unclear. Deletions cut 4 bases from V and 0 bases from J, with 13 bases between. The germline gives CDR1 SGHVS, CDR2 FQNEAQ. CDR3 length equals 16 residues. Written as DNA, the CDR3 is TGTGCCAGCAGCTCGGAGAGGGTGCGCTCTGGAAACACCATATATTTT. Amino acids: CASSSERVRSGNTIYF.

This clonotype was counted a few times. The chain has TRBV20-1 and TRBJ2-7; 9 positions agree with TRBD1. The CDR3 spans 15 residues. V dropped 1 base and J dropped 5; count of bases not matched to a gene: 9. CDR1 DFQATT and CDR2 SNEGSKA come from the germline V gene (reference sequence). The CDR3 DNA reads as TGCAGTGCTAGAGCCCCGGGGACAGGGCACCACGAGCAGTACTTC. Translation: CSARAPGTGHHEQYF.

V and J are TRBV12-3 or TRBV12-4 and TRBJ2-7; D is possibly TRBD2 (6 bases). The V end lost 3 bases, the J end lost 3 bases, and 18 bases lay between the germline ends. The CDR3 is 16 residues long. The CDR3: CASSLRGTFLFYEQYF. CDR3 nucleotides: TGTGCCAGCAGTTTGCGAGGGACTTTTCTTTTCTACGAGCAGTACTTC.

The V gene is TRBV30, the J gene TRBJ1-2; 8 bases line up with TRBD1. CDR1 is GTSNPN and CDR2 is SVGIG in the germline V gene (reference sequence). There are 15 residues in the CDR3. The V and J ends lost 1 base and 5 bases, in that order; junction bases with no gene match: 9. The CDR3 spells CAWSAPGTGSYGYTF. The DNA of the CDR3 is TGTGCCTGGAGTGCTCCCGGGACAGGATCATATGGCTACACCTTC.

The rearrangement links TRBV10-3 to TRBJ2-7; D tentatively reads TRBD1 or TRBD2 (6 bases each). CDR1 is ENHRY, CDR2 SYGVKD, per germline. Trimming stripped 9 bases from V and 5 bases from J, with 11 bases between. The CDR3 is 11 residues long. CDR3 coding DNA: TGTGCCATTGTCGGGGGCCACGAGCAGTACTTC. Protein sequence: CAIVGGHEQYF.

This clonotype was detected many times. V gene TRBV12-3 or TRBV12-4 combines with J gene TRBJ2-5; TRBD1 aligns across 7 bases. The junction had 7 bases not matched to a gene; V was cut back by 6 bases and J by 3 bases. The CDR3 has 14 amino acids. CDR3 bases: TGTGCCAGCAGGTCCGGGACAGCAAAAGAGACCCAGTACTTC. This sequence encodes CASRSGTAKETQYF.